A selection of T cell receptor beta chains follows, all from one sample in a study of CD8 T cells in ankylosing spondylitis. MiXCR, applied by TCRdb to the 5' RACE reads, yields one record per CDR3 protein. This table has about 400,000 distinct CDR3 sequences, 20% appearing once. The sequenced sample consisted of blood, either unsorted or a sorted T cell fraction (not recorded which). These receptors all come from a male donor with ankylosing spondylitis or in good health (not recorded which). The CDR3 runs from the conserved cysteine through the conserved F or W. A D gene is named only where the DNA matches it firmly. The size of a clone is reported for some rows only, either as once, few or many, or as a class for expanded clones.

>TRBV6-1|NA|TRBJ2-3|TRBD2
TGTGCCAGCAGGCAGCTCGGGAGGGCAGATACGCAGTATTTT
CASRQLGRADTQYF
>TRBV4-1|NA|TRBJ1-2|NA
TGCGCCAGCAGCCAAGATCGACGGAGTTCCTATGGCTACACCTTC
CASSQDRRSSYGYTF
>TRBV20-1|few|TRBJ2-3|TRBD2
TGCAGTGCCGATGGGACTAGCGGGGGCACAGATACGCAGTATTTT
CSADGTSGGTDTQYF
>TRBV6-1|few|TRBJ2-1|TRBD1
TGTGCCAGCAGAACCGGGACAGGTTACAATGAGCAGTTCTTC
CASRTGTGYNEQFF
>TRBV4-1|few|TRBJ1-2|TRBD1
TGCGCCAGCACCCCTCGACAGGGGGTGAACTATGGCTACACCTTC
CASTPRQGVNYGYTF
>TRBV10-3|few|TRBJ2-3|TRBD2
TGTGCCATCAGCACTACGTCGGGACTATCAGATACGCAGTATTTT
CAISTTSGLSDTQYF
>TRBV5-4|NA|TRBJ2-1|TRBD2
TGTGCCAGCAGCCCTAAACGGGGACTAGCGGGGTATGAGCAGTTCTTC
CASSPKRGLAGYEQFF
>TRBV12-3/TRBV12-4|NA|TRBJ2-7|TRBD1
TGTGCCAGCAGTCCAACCGGGACAGGGTACTACGTGCAGTACTTC
CASSPTGTGYYVQYF
>TRBV29-1|NA|TRBJ2-1|NA
TGCAGCCTTCGGGGCAGGGAAGATTGGGATGAGCAGTTCTTC
CSLRGREDWDEQFF
>TRBV12-3/TRBV12-4|NA|TRBJ2-2|NA
TGTGCCAGCAGCAAGGTTCCGAACAACGGGGAGCTGTTTTTT
CASSKVPNNGELFF
>TRBV29-1|few|TRBJ2-7|NA
TGCAGCGTTGATTTCGACGGAGGCTACGAGCAGTACTTC
CSVDFDGGYEQYF
>TRBV28|few|TRBJ2-1|NA
TGTGCCAGCACACGGGGATATGGGTACAATGAGCAGTTCTTC
CASTRGYGYNEQFF
>TRBV29-1|NA|TRBJ2-1|TRBD2
TGCAGCGTTCAGACTAGCGGGGATCTTTCCTACAATGAGCAGTTCTTC
CSVQTSGDLSYNEQFF
>TRBV12-3/TRBV12-4|NA|TRBJ2-3|NA
TGTGCCAGCAGTTTCGGGGCGGTCCAGGTAGATACGCAGTATTTT
CASSFGAVQVDTQYF
>TRBV9|few|TRBJ1-1|NA
TGTGCCAGCAGCGCCCCGAGGGGGGGCGGGAACACTGAAGCTTTCTTT
CASSAPRGGGNTEAFF
>TRBV20-1|NA|TRBJ2-3|NA
TGCAGTGCGACTATTGGACTTTGGGCAGATACGCAGTATTTT
CSATIGLWADTQYF
>TRBV11-2|NA|TRBJ2-3|TRBD1
TGTGCCAGCAGCTTTGAAGGGGGCGCGACAGATACGCAGTATTTT
CASSFEGGATDTQYF
>TRBV29-1|NA|TRBJ2-1|NA
TGCAGCGTCTTCGAACAGGGTAATGAGCAGTTCTTC
CSVFEQGNEQFF
>TRBV20-1|NA|TRBJ1-1|TRBD1
TGCAGTGCTAGAGCCGGGACAGGGGTTCGGAACACTGAAGCTTTCTTT
CSARAGTGVRNTEAFF
>TRBV4-2|many|TRBJ2-2|NA
TGTGCCAGCAGCCAAGGCCGGGAGCTGTTTTTT
CASSQGRELFF
>TRBV28|NA|TRBJ2-1|TRBD2
TGTGCCAGCAGCACCGGGACTAGCGGGGTACCCTACAATGAGCAGTTCTTC
CASSTGTSGVPYNEQFF
>TRBV30|NA|TRBJ2-7|NA
TGTGCCTGGAGTGGGGACTCCTACGAGCAGTACTTC
CAWSGDSYEQYF
>TRBV3-1|few|TRBJ2-1|NA
TGTGCCAGCAGCCAAGTGCCCCCGGTTACAGCAAACAATGAGCAGTTCTTC
CASSQVPPVTANNEQFF
>TRBV24-1|NA|TRBJ1-1|NA
TGTGCCACCAGTGATTTTGCCGGTTCTGAAGCTTTCTTT
CATSDFAGSEAFF
>TRBV29-1|few|TRBJ2-5|NA
TGCAGCGTCCTGAGGTCCGAAGAGACCCAGTACTTC
CSVLRSEETQYF
>TRBV3-1|few|TRBJ1-2|NA
TGTGCCAGCAGTCCTAGAGTAGGACCTGCCCTCTTGAGCTACACCTTC
CASSPRVGPALLSYTF
>TRBV18|NA|TRBJ2-3|NA
TGTGCCAGCTCACCACTACCAGGGTCTAGCACAGATACGCAGTATTTT
CASSPLPGSSTDTQYF
>TRBV20-1|few|TRBJ2-1|TRBD2
TGCAGTGCTAGAGGTGGAACTAGCGGGGCTTACAATGAGCAGTTCTTC
CSARGGTSGAYNEQFF
>TRBV12-3/TRBV12-4|few|TRBJ1-1|NA
TGTGCCAGCAGTTGGAACTTCCCGAACACTGAAGCTTTCTTT
CASSWNFPNTEAFF
>TRBV29-1|NA|TRBJ2-1|TRBD2
TGCAGCGTCGCTAGGACTAGCGGGAGCTCCTACAATGAGCAGTTCTTC
CSVARTSGSSYNEQFF
>TRBV9|few|TRBJ2-4|NA
TGTGCCAGCAGCCCGTTAGGACAAAACATTCAGTACTTC
CASSPLGQNIQYF
>TRBV5-1|NA|TRBJ2-1|TRBD2
TGCGCCAGCAGCCATAGCGGGGGCCAGGGCGGGCAGTTCTTC
CASSHSGGQGGQFF
>TRBV7-9|few|TRBJ2-3|NA
TGTGCCAGCAGCTTAGTAAGGGAGGCGGGAGATACGCAGTATTTT
CASSLVREAGDTQYF
>TRBV11-2|few|TRBJ2-1|NA
TGTGCCAGCAGCAACAACGACCGGCCGAACTACAATGAGCAGTTCTTC
CASSNNDRPNYNEQFF
>TRBV6-1|few|TRBJ2-3|NA
TGTGCCAGCAAAGAGACGGCAACTAGCACAGATACGCAGTATTTT
CASKETATSTDTQYF
>TRBV12-3/TRBV12-4|few|TRBJ2-5|NA
TGTGCCAGCACCCTTGGGGGCAGCCAAGAGACCCAGTACTTC
CASTLGGSQETQYF
>TRBV7-9|many|TRBJ2-3|TRBD1
TGTGCCAGCAGTCCGGGACAGGGGGCTGCAGATACGCAGTATTTT
CASSPGQGAADTQYF
>TRBV2|few|TRBJ2-6|NA
TGTGCCAGCAATCTTGACGGACAGAGCTCTGGGGCCAACGTCCTGACTTTC
CASNLDGQSSGANVLTF